These 14 T cell receptor beta chains came from one sample sequenced in a study of T cells in Graves' hyperthyroidism and ophthalmopathy. Amplification of TCR beta CDR3 regions was performed using RNA transcripts as template. The TCR CDR3 first-round RT-PCR relied on the HTBI primer set. One entry per CDR3 protein results from TCRdb running MiXCR on the multiplex PCR reads. The sample records about 740,000 distinct CDR3 sequences, 14% being singletons. The sequenced sample consisted of blood. These receptors originate from a woman under 30 with Graves' hyperthyroidism.

The V gene is TRBV6-1, the J gene TRBJ2-7, with 7 bases identical to TRBD1. This CDR3 spans 13 amino acids. With 7 bases clipped from V and 7 bases from J, the junction kept 10 bases outside the gene matches. CDR1 is MNHNS, CDR2 SASEGT, per germline. The CDR3 DNA reads as TGTGCCAGCACCCGGACAGGCGATGGGGAGCAGTACTTC. This encodes CASTRTGDGEQYF.

The chain carries TRBV27 and TRBJ1-6; D unclear. CDR1 and CDR2 from the germline V gene are MNHEY and SMNVEV (reference sequence). V lost 5 bases, J lost 0 bases, and 11 bases lay in between. The CDR3 has 16 amino acids. CDR3 bases: TGTGCCAGCAGTCCGACATGGAGCTCCTATAATTCACCCCTCCACTTT. Translation: CASSPTWSSYNSPLHF.

The V and J genes are TRBV18 and TRBJ2-2; 8 nucleotides align to TRBD1. The CDR3 extends over 15 amino acids. Germline V CDR1 and CDR2: KGHSH, LQKENI. Trimming removed 2 bases from V and 5 bases from J; junction bases left unmatched: 4. The CDR3 DNA sequence: TGTGCCAGCTCACCAGGGACAGGCGAAACCGGGGAGCTGTTTTTT. Translated, it gives CASSPGTGETGELFF.

In its sample, this clonotype was seen many times. V gene TRBV7-2 combines with J gene TRBJ2-1, with 13 positions matching TRBD2. From germline, CDR1 is SGHTA and CDR2 FQGNSA. CDR3 length: 14 residues. With 5 bases clipped from V and 8 bases from J, the junction kept 3 bases outside the gene matches. Written as DNA, the CDR3 is TGTGCCAGCAGCCGGACTAGCGGGAGCGATGAGCAGTTCTTC. Translation gives CASSRTSGSDEQFF.

This clonotype was seen many times. This chain joins TRBV6-8 and TRBJ2-1; 8 bases agree with TRBD2. CDR1 and CDR2 (germline): MNHGY, SAAAGT. V lost 4 bases to trimming and J lost 5 bases; unmatched junction nucleotides: 7. This CDR3 spans 15 amino acids. The CDR3 DNA reads TGTGCCAGCAGTTCCTGCGGGAGGAGCAACAATGAGCAGTTCTTC. It is translated as CASSSCGRSNNEQFF.

This clonotype was recorded at least ten times. In DNA, the CDR3 is TGTGCCAGCAGTCAATGGCCACTTACTGCCGGGAACAATGAGCAGTTCTTC. Protein product: CASSQWPLTAGNNEQFF. The chain combines TRBV27 with TRBJ2-1; TRBD2 is a possible D gene (5 bases). Germline V gene lookup returns CDR1 MNHEY and CDR2 SMNVEV (reference sequence). V dropped 5 bases and J dropped 5 bases, with 22 bases sitting between them. The CDR3 is made up of 17 amino acids.

A few counts support this clonotype. In nucleotides, the CDR3 is TGTGCCACCAGACGAGACGGATGGTCTAGCACAGATACGCAGTATTTT. It encodes CATRRDGWSSTDTQYF. The chain carries TRBV6-4 and TRBJ2-3; no clear D gene. The CDR3 totals 16 residues. Germline-derived CDR1 and CDR2 are MRHNA and SNTAGT. V shed 10 bases and J shed 0 bases, with 20 bases lying between them.

This rearrangement joins TRBV5-1 to TRBJ1-6, with TRBD1 identical over 7 bases. Germline CDR1 reads SGHRS; CDR2 reads YFSETQ. V lost 5 bases, J lost 10 bases, and 12 bases stayed unmatched. The CDR3 has 15 residues. This CDR3 is CASRFSSTGESPLHF. The CDR3, as DNA: TGCGCCAGCAGATTTTCGTCAACAGGGGAATCACCCCTCCACTTT.

This clonotype was detected only a few times. The chain has TRBV6-6 and TRBJ2-7; D is unresolved. Germline assignment: CDR1 MNHNY and CDR2 SVGAGI (reference sequence). V lost 0 bases to trimming and J lost 7 bases, with 4 bases between them. The CDR3 has 11 residues. The chain's CDR3 is CASSYSQEQYF. The CDR3 nucleotides are TGTGCCAGCAGTTACTCGCAGGAGCAGTACTTC.

This clonotype was observed a few times. The chain is built from TRBV6-1 and TRBJ2-7; no clear D. Germline V gene lookup returns CDR1 MNHNS and CDR2 SASEGT. Trimming took 0 bases from V and 5 from J, leaving 8 bases between them. The CDR3 sequence is 13 residues long. CDR3 coding DNA: TGTGCCAGCAGTGAAGCTGGGCCGCACGAGCAGTACTTC. It specifies CASSEAGPHEQYF.

This clonotype was detected many times. The chain is built from TRBV5-1 and TRBJ2-7, with 10 bases fitting TRBD2. Germline CDR1 is SGHRS and CDR2 is YFSETQ. This CDR3 region has 15 residues. Trimming at V came to 5 bases and at J to 3 bases, leaving 8 bases not matched to a gene. The CDR3 bases are TGCGCCAGCAGACCGCTCGGGACTAGCGTCTACGAGCAGTACTTC. Amino acids: CASRPLGTSVYEQYF. Drawing the rest from reference TRBV5-1 and TRBJ2-7, the complete variable domain is KAGVTQTPRYLIKTRGQQVTLSCSPISGHRSVSWYQQTPGQGLQFLFEYFSETQRNKGNFPGRFSGRQFSNSRSEMNVSTLELGDSALYLCASRPLGTSVYEQYFGPGTRLTVT.

This clonotype was counted ten times or more. The CDR3 spells CASSLRREGTQYF. CDR3 nucleotides: TGTGCCAGCAGTTTGAGGCGGGAGGGTACGCAGTATTTT. This rearrangement joins TRBV12-3 or TRBV12-4 to TRBJ2-3; 9 nucleotides line up with TRBD2. The CDR3 runs 13 residues. V lost 3 bases, J lost 8 bases, and 3 bases stayed unmatched.

This clonotype turned up a few times. The rearrangement links TRBV19 to TRBJ2-1; 14 positions match TRBD2. The trim removed 8 bases at V and 5 bases at J, leaving 14 bases unmatched. This CDR3 is 18 amino acids long. CDR1 and CDR2 (germline): LNHDA, SQIVND (reference sequence). The CDR3 DNA reads as TGTGCCAGTCCGATCTCCGGGACTAGCGGGAGAGCCCACAATGAGCAGTTCTTC. It codes for CASPISGTSGRAHNEQFF. The whole variable domain, remainder taken from reference TRBV19 and TRBJ2-1, is DGGITQSPKYLFRKEGQNVTLSCEQNLNHDAMYWYRQDPGQGLRLIYYSQIVNDFQKGDIAEGYSVSREKKESFPLTVTSAQKNPTAFYLCASPISGTSGRAHNEQFFGPGTRLTVL.

Of note for this clonotype: A much more abundant neighbour one base away suggests this may be a read error. This CDR3 fails to terminate in the conserved phenylalanine or tryptophan, so it likely reflects a read error. The chain employs TRBV20-1 and TRBJ2-5; D perhaps matches TRBD1 (5 bases). CDR3 length: 15 amino acids. The V gene's germline CDR1 is DFQATT and CDR2 SNEGSKA (reference sequence). The V end lost 6 bases, the J end lost 5 bases, and 22 bases lay between the germline ends. CDR3 sequence (DNA): TGCAGTGCCGTCGAGGCTCAGGGCAATTCGGAGACCCAGTACTTA. It yields the protein CSAVEAQGNSETQYL.